The entry that follows covers one TCR beta chain sequence. Its antigen is still unknown. The data were obtained in a study of cytomegalovirus exposure and HLA in healthy donors. On the study more broadly: For the 300 to 450 genotyped donors, 75% to 90% fell within the Caucasian-associated ancestry cluster. Study observations and caveats: Other equally common chains were less clonally expanded than HLA-associated TCR beta chains, a later analysis showed.

The CDR3 is made up of 14 amino acids. The V gene lost 2 bases and the J gene lost 6 bases, with 12 bases spanning the gap. In germline, CDR1 is SGHAT, CDR2 FQNNGV. The PCR used 60 Vbeta and 13 Jbeta primers. Assay used: immunoSEQ multiplex PCR; TCRdb lists only in-frame clones, some missing. The table has 60,000 to 65,000 clones, approximately 82% seen once. Material for sequencing was PBMCs. This TCR came from a woman aged 40 to 50 in good health and CMV-seropositive. This chain links TRBV11-2 with TRBJ2-3; D is undetermined. Written as DNA, the CDR3 is TGTGCCAGCAGCTTACAGACCCGCGGCGATACGCAGTATTTT. Its translation: CASSLQTRGDTQYF. Filled out from reference TRBV11-2 and TRBJ2-3, the complete variable domain reads EAGVAQSPRYKIIEKRQSVAFWCNPISGHATLYWYQQILGQGPKLLIQFQNNGVVDDSQLPKDRFSAERLKGVDSTLKIQPAKLEDSAVYLCASSLQTRGDTQYFGPGTRLTVL.